This T cell receptor beta chain was recorded in a study of T cell responses to AZD1222 COVID-19 vaccine. Germline V gene data show CDR1 as SGHRS and CDR2 as YFSETQ. Trimming removed 2 bases from V and 5 bases from J; junction bases left unmatched: 1. The CDR3 is made up of 13 amino acids. The data were produced by immunoSEQ multiplex PCR, yet TCRdb's version contains in-frame clones alone and is incomplete. The table shows about 150,000 clones, with roughly 90% occurring only once. The TCR sequence derives from an adult in good health. This sequence joins TRBV5-1 and TRBJ2-1; 7 positions agree with TRBD1. The specimen was peripheral blood, collected on day 0 of MenACWY control vaccination. Here the CDR3 reads CASSLQGNNEQFF. CDR3 DNA: TGCGCCAGCAGCTTACAGGGGAACAATGAGCAGTTCTTC.